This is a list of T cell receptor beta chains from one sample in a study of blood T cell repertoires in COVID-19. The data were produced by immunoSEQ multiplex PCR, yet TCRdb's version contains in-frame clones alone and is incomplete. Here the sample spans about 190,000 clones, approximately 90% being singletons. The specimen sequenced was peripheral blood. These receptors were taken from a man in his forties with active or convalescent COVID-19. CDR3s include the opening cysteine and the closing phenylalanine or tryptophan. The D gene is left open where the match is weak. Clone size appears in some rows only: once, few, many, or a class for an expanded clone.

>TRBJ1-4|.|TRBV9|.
TGTGCCAGCAGCGTAGGCCCCGCGAGTTGGGAAAAACTGTTTTTT
CASSVGPASWEKLFF
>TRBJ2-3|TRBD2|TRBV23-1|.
TGCGCCAGCAGTCTTTGGACTAGAGCGCAGTATTTT
CASSLWTRAQYF
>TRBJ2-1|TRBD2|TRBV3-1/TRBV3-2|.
TGTGCCAGCAGCGCCCGGACTAGCGGGCGGACGTCGGAGCAGTTCTTC
CASSARTSGRTSEQFF
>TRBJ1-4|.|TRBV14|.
TGTGCCAGCAGCCAAGTAGCGGGGGGCGCGTTTGAAAAACTGTTTTTT
CASSQVAGGAFEKLFF
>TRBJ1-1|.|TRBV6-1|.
TGTGCCAGCAGTGAACTTAGGGGATTGACTGAAGCTTTCTTT
CASSELRGLTEAFF
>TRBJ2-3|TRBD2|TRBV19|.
TGTGCCAGTAGTCCCCCGACTAGCGGGATAATATATACGCAGTATTTT
CASSPPTSGIIYTQYF
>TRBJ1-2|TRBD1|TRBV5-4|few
TGTGCCAGCAGCTTGGGACAGGGGAGTCGTGGTGGCTACACCTTC
CASSLGQGSRGGYTF
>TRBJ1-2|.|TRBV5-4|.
TGTGCCAGCAGCGAGTCCCAGGGGCTATATGGCTACACCTTC
CASSESQGLYGYTF
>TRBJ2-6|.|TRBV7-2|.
TGTGCCAGCAGTGGCAGTTCTGGGGCCAACGTCCTGACTTTC
CASSGSSGANVLTF
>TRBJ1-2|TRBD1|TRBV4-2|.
TGTGCCAGCAGCCATGGGACAGGGGACTATGGCTACACCTTC
CASSHGTGDYGYTF
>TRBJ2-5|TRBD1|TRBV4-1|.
TGCGCCAGCAGCCATCCAGGGACAGGGGACGGAGAGACCCAGTACTTC
CASSHPGTGDGETQYF
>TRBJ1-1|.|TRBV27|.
TGTGCCAGCAGTTTGGCTCTCGGGCCCGGGGGGAACACTGAAGCTTTCTTT
CASSLALGPGGNTEAFF
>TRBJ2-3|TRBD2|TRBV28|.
TGTGCCAGCAGTCGCCTTAGCGGGAGTAGCACAGATACGCAGTATTTT
CASSRLSGSSTDTQYF
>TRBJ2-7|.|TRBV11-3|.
TGTGCCAGCAGCTTATCGGGGACAACCTCCTACGAGCAGTACTTC
CASSLSGTTSYEQYF
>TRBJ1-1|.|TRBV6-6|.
TGTGCCAGCAGTCCCAATGGCGCGGGCGGAAGCACTGAAGCTTTCTTT
CASSPNGAGGSTEAFF
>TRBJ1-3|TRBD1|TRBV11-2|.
TGTGCCAGCAGCTTCCTAACAGGGGCACAAAACACCATATATTTT
CASSFLTGAQNTIYF
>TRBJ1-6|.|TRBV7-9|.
TGTGCCAGCACCCTCCTCGGGAAGGTAAATTCACCCCTCCACTTT
CASTLLGKVNSPLHF
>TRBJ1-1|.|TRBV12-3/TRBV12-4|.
TGTGCCAGCAGTCCCAGACAGGACACTGAAGCTTTCTTT
CASSPRQDTEAFF
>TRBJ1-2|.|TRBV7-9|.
TGTGCCAGCAGCCCCGGAGGAGGATCGGGCTATGGCTACACCTTC
CASSPGGGSGYGYTF
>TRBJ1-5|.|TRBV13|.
TGTGCCAGCAGCTTAGGCAGGAAGGGCAATCAGCCCCAGCATTTT
CASSLGRKGNQPQHF
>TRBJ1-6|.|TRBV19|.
TGTGCCAGCCATTCGGATGGGCGAACTGCACCCCTCCACTTT
CASHSDGRTAPLHF
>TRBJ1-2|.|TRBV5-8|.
TGTGCCAGCAGCTTGTTTGGGGGGGATTTGCGAAATGGCTACACCTTC
CASSLFGGDLRNGYTF
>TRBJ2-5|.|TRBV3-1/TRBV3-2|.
TGTGCCAGCAGCCAACTCCCCACCGGGACCAAGGAGGGGACCCAGTACTTC
CASSQLPTGTKEGTQYF
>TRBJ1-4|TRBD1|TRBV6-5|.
TGTGCCAGCAGCCGGATCAGGGGGCCTGAAAAACTGTTTTTT
CASSRIRGPEKLFF
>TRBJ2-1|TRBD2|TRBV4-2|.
TGTGCCAGCAGCCAAGAAGGGCTAGCGGGGGATGAGCAGTTCTTC
CASSQEGLAGDEQFF
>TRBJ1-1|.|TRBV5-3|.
TGTGCCAGAAGCCTCCAGGATACTCGTCATACGGCTTTCTTT
CARSLQDTRHTAFF
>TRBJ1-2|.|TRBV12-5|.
TGTGCTAGTGGTTTGTCCACTCTTTGGGGGGATGGCTACACCTTC
CASGLSTLWGDGYTF
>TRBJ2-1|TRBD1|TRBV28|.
TGTGCCAGCAGTGGGACCGGGACAGTCTCCTACAATGAGCAGTTCTTC
CASSGTGTVSYNEQFF
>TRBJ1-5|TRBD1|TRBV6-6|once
TGTGCCAGCAGTTACTCCCTCGGGACAGGGCAGCAGCCCCAGCATTTT
CASSYSLGTGQQPQHF
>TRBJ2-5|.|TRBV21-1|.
TGTGCCAGCAGCAGAACTAGCGGGGGCTTCCAAGAGACCCAGTACTTC
CASSRTSGGFQETQYF
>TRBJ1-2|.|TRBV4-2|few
TGTGCCAGCAGCCAAGTAGGGGAGGATGGCTACACCTTC
CASSQVGEDGYTF
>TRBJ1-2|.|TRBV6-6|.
TGTGCCAGCAACTTACAGGGCCTAGATGGCTACACCTTC
CASNLQGLDGYTF
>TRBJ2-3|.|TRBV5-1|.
TGCGCCAGCAGCTGGACATTAGATACGCAGTATTTT
CASSWTLDTQYF
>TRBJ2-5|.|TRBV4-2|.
TGTGCCAGCAGCCCACCGGGGGGCCAGACCCAGTACTTC
CASSPPGGQTQYF
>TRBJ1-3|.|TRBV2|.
TGTGCCACCAGGACTGGAATGGGGGGGGACACCATATATTTT
CATRTGMGGDTIYF
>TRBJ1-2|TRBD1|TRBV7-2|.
TGTGCCAGCAGCTTAGTTGCTGGACAGGGCTTTGGCTACACCTTC
CASSLVAGQGFGYTF
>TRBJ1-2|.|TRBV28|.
TGTGCCAGCAGTTCCAGGGTGGGCGGCTACACCTTC
CASSSRVGGYTF
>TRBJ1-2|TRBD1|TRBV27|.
TGTGCCAGCAGTGAACAGGGGGCCCCGTTTCGTGGCGGTGGCTACACCTTC
CASSEQGAPFRGGGYTF
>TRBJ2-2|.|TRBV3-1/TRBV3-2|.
TGTGCCAGCAGCCAGCAGGGGTTACCTTTGACCGGGGAGCTGTTTTTT
CASSQQGLPLTGELFF